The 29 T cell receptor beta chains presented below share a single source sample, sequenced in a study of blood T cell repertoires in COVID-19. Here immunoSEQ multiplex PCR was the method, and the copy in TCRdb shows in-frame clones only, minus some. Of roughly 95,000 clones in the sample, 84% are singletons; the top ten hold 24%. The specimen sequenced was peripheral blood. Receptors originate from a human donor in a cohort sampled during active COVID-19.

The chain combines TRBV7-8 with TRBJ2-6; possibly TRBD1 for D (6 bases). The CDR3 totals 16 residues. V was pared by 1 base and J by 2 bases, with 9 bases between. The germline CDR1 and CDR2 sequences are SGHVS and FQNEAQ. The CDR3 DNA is TGTGCCAGCAGCTTAGTTACAGGGACTGGGGCCAACGTCCTGACTTTC. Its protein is CASSLVTGTGANVLTF.

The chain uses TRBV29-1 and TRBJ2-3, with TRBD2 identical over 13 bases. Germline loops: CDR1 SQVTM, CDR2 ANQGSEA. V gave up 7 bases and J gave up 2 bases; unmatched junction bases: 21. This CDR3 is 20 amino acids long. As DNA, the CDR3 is TGCAGCGCCTGGACCGCGGGACTAGCGGGACCCATTACTTCCACAGATACGCAGTATTTT. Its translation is CSAWTAGLAGPITSTDTQYF.

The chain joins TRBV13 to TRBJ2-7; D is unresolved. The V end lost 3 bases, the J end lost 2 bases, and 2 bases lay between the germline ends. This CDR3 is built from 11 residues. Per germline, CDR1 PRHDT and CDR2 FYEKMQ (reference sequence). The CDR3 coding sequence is TGTGCCAGCAGCTTTACCTACGAGCAGTACTTC. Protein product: CASSFTYEQYF.

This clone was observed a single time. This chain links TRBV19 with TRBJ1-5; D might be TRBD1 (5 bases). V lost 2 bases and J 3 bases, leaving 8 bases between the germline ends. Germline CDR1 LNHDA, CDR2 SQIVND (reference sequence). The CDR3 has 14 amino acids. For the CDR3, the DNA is TGTGCCAGTAGTATACGCAGGGCCAATCAGCCCCAGCATTTT. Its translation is CASSIRRANQPQHF.

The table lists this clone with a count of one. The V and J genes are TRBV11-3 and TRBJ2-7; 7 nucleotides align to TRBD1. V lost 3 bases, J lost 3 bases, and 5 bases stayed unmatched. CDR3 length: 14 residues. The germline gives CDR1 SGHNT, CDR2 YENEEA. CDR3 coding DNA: TGTGCCAGCAGCTTGAGACAGGGTGACTACGAGCAGTACTTC. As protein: CASSLRQGDYEQYF.

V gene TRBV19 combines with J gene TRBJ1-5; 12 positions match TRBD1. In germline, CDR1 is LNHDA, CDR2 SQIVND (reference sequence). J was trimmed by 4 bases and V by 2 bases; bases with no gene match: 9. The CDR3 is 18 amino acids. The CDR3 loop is CASSITGDRGLWNQPQHF. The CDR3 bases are TGTGCCAGTAGTATAACTGGGGACAGGGGGCTTTGGAATCAGCCCCAGCATTTT.

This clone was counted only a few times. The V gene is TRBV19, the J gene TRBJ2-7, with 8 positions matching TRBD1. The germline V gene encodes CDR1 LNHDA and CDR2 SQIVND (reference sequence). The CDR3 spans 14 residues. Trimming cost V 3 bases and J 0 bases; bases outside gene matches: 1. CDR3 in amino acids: CASSMGQASYEQYF. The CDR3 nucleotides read TGTGCCAGTAGTATGGGACAGGCCTCCTACGAGCAGTACTTC.

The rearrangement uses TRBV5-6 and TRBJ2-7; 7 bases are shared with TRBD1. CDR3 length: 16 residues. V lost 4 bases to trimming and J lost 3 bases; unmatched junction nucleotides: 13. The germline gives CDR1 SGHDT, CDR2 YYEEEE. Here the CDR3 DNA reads TGTGCCAGCAGCCCGCCTCCGGACAGGCGTTACTACGAGCAGTACTTC. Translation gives CASSPPPDRRYYEQYF.

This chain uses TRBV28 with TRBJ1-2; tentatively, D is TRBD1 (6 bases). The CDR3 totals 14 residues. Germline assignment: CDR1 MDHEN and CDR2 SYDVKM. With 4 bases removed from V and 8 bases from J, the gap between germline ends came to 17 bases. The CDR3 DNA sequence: TGTGCCAGCAGTTCGACAGGTACCTTAGGGGGCTACACCTTC. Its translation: CASSSTGTLGGYTF.

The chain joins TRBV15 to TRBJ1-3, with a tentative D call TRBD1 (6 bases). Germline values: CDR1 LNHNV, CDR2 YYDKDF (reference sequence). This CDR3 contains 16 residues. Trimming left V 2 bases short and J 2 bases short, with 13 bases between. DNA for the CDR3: TGTGCCACCAGCAGAAACCCACAGGGACCTGGAAACACCATATATTTT. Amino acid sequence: CATSRNPQGPGNTIYF.

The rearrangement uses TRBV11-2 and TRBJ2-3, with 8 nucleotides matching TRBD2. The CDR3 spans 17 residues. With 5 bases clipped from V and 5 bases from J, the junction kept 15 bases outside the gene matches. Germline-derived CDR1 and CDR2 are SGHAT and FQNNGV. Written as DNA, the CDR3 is TGTGCCAGCAGCCCTCCAGGGCTAGCGGGTGGTGGAGATACGCAGTATTTT. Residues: CASSPPGLAGGGDTQYF.

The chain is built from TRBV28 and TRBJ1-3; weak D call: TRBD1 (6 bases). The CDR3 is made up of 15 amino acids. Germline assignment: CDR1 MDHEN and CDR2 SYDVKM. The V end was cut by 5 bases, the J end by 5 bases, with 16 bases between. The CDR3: CASSGDAGARNTIYF. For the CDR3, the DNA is TGTGCCAGCAGTGGGGACGCGGGGGCTCGAAACACCATATATTTT.

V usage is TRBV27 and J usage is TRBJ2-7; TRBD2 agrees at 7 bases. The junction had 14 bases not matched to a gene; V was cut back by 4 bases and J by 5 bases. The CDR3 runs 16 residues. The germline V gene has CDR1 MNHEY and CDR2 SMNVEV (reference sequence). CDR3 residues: CASSWIHGGGVHEQYF. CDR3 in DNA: TGTGCCAGCAGTTGGATCCACGGGGGAGGGGTCCACGAGCAGTACTTC.

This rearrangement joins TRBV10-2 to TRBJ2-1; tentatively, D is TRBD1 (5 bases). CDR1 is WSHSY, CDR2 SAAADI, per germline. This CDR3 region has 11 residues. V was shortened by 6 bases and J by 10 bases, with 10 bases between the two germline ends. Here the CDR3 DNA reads TGCGCCAGCAGCAAACAGGCAGAGCAGTTCTTC. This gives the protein CASSKQAEQFF.

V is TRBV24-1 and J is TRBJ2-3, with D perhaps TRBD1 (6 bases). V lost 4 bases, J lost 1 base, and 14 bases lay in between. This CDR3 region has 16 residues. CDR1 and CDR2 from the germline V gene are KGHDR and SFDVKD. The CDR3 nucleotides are TGTGCCACCAGTGAGTCAGGGGCCCCGGGCACAGATACGCAGTATTTT. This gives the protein CATSESGAPGTDTQYF.

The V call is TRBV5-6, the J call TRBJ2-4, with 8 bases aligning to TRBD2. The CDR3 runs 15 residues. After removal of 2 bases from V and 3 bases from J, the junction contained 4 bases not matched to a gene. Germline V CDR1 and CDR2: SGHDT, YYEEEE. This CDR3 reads CASSFNSGDKNIQYF. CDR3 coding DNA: TGTGCCAGCAGCTTTAATAGCGGGGACAAAAACATTCAGTACTTC.

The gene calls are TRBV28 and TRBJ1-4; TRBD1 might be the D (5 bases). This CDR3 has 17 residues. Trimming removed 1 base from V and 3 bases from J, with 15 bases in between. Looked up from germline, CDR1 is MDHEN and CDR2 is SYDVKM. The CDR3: CASSLFPGQGANEKLFF. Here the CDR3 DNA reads TGTGCCAGCAGTTTATTCCCAGGGCAGGGTGCTAATGAAAAACTGTTTTTT.

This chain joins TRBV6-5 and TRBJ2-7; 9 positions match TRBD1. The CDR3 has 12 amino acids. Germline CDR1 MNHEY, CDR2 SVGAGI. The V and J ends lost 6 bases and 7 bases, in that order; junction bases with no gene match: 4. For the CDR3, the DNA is TGTGCCAGCAGAACAGGGGGCTGGGAGCAGTACTTC. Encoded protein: CASRTGGWEQYF.

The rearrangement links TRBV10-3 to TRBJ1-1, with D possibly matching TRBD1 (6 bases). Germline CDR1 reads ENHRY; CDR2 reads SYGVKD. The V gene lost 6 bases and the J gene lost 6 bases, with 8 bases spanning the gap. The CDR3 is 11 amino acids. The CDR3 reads CAISPGAEAFF. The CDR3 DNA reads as TGTGCCATCAGCCCAGGGGCTGAAGCTTTCTTT.

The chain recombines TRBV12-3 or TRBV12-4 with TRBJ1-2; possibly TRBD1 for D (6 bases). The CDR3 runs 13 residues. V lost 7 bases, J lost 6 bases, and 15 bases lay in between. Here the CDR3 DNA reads TGTGCCAGCACCCCAGGGGCCCGGCATGGCTACACCTTC. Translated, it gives CASTPGARHGYTF.

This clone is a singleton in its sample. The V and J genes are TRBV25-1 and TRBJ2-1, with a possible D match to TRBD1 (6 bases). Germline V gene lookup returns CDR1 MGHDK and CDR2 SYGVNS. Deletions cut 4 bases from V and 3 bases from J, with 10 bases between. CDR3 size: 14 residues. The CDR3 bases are TGTGCCAGCAGTGCGACAGGCGGCTACAATGAGCAGTTCTTC. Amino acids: CASSATGGYNEQFF. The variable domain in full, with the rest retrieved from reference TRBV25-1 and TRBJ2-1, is EADIYQTPRYLVIGTGKKITLECSQTMGHDKMYWYQQDPGMELHLIHYSYGVNSTEKGDLSSESTVSRIRTEHFPLTLESARPSHTSQYLCASSATGGYNEQFFGPGTRLTVL.

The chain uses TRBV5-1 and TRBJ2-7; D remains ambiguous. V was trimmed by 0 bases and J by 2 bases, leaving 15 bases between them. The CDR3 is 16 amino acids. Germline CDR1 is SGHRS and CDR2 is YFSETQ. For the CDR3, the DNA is TGCGCCAGCAGCTTGGCCTCTAGTACGTTCCCCTACGAGCAGTACTTC. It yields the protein CASSLASSTFPYEQYF.

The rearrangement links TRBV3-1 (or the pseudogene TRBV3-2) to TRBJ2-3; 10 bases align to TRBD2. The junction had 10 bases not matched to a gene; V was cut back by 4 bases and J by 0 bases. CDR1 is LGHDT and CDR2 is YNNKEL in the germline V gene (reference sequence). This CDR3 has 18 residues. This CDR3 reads CASSPSVLAGASTDTQYF. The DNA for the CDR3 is TGTGCCAGCAGCCCTTCCGTCCTAGCGGGGGCCAGCACAGATACGCAGTATTTT.

The CDR3 DNA reads as TGCAGCGTTAACAGGGGTTCTGGGGCCAACGTCCTGACTTTC. Translating it yields CSVNRGSGANVLTF. The chain joins TRBV29-1 to TRBJ2-6; 7 bases are a match to TRBD1. The germline gives CDR1 SQVTM, CDR2 ANQGSEA. This CDR3 is built from 14 residues. V lost 5 bases to trimming and J lost 1 base; unmatched junction nucleotides: 2.

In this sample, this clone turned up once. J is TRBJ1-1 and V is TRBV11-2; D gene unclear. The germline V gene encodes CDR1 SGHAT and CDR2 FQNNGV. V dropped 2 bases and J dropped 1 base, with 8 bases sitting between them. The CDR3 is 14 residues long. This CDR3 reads CASSLSWANTEAFF. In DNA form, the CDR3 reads TGTGCCAGCAGCTTATCCTGGGCGAACACTGAAGCTTTCTTT.

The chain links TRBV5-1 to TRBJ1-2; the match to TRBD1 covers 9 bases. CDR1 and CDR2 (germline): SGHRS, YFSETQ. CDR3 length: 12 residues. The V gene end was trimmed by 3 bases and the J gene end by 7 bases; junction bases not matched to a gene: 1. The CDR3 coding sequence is TGCGCCAGCAGCTCGGACAGGGGTGGCTACACCTTC. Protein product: CASSSDRGGYTF.

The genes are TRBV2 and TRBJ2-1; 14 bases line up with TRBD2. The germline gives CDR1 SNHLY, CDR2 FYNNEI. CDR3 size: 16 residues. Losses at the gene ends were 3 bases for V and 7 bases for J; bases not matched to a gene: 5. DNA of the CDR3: TGTGCCAGCAGTGATTGGGGGACTAGCGGGGGAAATGAGCAGTTCTTC. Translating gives CASSDWGTSGGNEQFF.

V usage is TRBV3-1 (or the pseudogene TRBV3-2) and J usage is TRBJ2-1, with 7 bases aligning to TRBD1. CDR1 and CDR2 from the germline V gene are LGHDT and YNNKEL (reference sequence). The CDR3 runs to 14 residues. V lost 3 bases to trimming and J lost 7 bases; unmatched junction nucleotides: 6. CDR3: CASSQSDRVNEQFF. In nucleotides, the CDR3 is TGTGCCAGCAGCCAGAGCGACAGGGTAAATGAGCAGTTCTTC.

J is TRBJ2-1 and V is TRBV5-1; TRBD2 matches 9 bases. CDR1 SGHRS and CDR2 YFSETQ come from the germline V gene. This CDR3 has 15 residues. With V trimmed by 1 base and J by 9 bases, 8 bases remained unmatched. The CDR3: CASSLPSGILGEQFF. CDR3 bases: TGCGCCAGCAGCTTGCCTAGCGGGATACTGGGTGAGCAGTTCTTC.